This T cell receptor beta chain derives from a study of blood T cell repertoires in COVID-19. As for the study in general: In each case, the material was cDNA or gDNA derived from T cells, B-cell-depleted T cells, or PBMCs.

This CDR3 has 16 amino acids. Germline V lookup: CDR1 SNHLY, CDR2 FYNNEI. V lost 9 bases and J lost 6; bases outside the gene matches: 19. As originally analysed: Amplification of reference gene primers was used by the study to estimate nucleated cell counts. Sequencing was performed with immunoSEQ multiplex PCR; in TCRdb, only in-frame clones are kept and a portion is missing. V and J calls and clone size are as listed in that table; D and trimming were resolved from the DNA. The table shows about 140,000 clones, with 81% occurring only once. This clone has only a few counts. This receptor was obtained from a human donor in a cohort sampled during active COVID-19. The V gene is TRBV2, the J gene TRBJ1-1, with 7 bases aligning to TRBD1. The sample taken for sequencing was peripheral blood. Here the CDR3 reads CASFEVAVRQGAEAFF. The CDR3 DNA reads TGTGCCAGTTTCGAAGTCGCCGTCCGACAGGGTGCTGAAGCTTTCTTT.